One sample yielded the 8 T cell receptor beta chains listed below, sequenced in a study of sequential checkpoint blockade in melanoma. The treatment denotes: randomized to nivolumab then ipilimumab (arm A) or the reverse (arm B). TCRdb's table, derived via immunoSEQ multiplex PCR, lists solely in-frame clones and lacks some. The top ten clones hold 17% of a sample with 6,000 or so clones, about 56% of them seen once. The input for sequencing was CD8+ T cells sorted from blood (inferred from file names), taken from a patient given nivolumab and ipilimumab in sequence. The source is a human donor with melanoma.

Only a few counts were recorded for this clone. The same CDR3 also results from other DNA sequences found in this sample. The J gene is TRBJ2-1, the V gene TRBV14; D is possibly TRBD2 (7 bases). Germline CDR1 and CDR2: SGHDN and FVKESK. This CDR3 comprises 12 residues. The V end lost 4 bases, the J end lost 10 bases, and 11 bases lay between the germline ends. The CDR3 bases are TGTGCCAGCAGCCTCCCGGGGGGCGAGCAGTTCTTC. This translates into CASSLPGGEQFF.

In its sample, this clone was seen a few times. The chain combines TRBV4-1 with TRBJ2-7; TRBD1 matches at 8 bases. The V segment lost 0 bases and the J segment 4 bases; nucleotides outside the gene matches: 2. CDR1 is MGHRA and CDR2 is YSYEKL in the germline V gene. The CDR3 is made up of 14 amino acids. CDR3 nucleotides: TGCGCCAGCAGCCAAGAAACAGGGGGATACGAGCAGTACTTC. It is translated as CASSQETGGYEQYF.

This clone turned up a few times. The chain links TRBV7-6 to TRBJ1-2; weak D call: TRBD1 (5 bases). The CDR3 runs 14 residues. CDR1 and CDR2 (germline): SGHVS, FNYEAQ. Deletions cut 8 bases from V and 7 bases from J, with 20 bases between. CDR3 sequence: CASAQSGGISGYTF. The CDR3 DNA sequence: TGTGCCAGCGCCCAATCCGGGGGGATAAGTGGCTACACCTTC.

This clone was recorded a few times. The chain links TRBV2 to TRBJ2-1; 10 bases line up with TRBD2. There are 14 residues in the CDR3. V gave up 6 bases and J gave up 8 bases; unmatched junction bases: 7. Germline assignment: CDR1 SNHLY and CDR2 FYNNEI. The CDR3 region has the DNA TGTGCCAGCAGATTTAGCGGGGGGTCCGATGAGCAGTTCTTC. This gives the protein CASRFSGGSDEQFF.

This clone was counted only a few times. The V gene is TRBV11-1, the J gene TRBJ2-7; 7 bases are a match to TRBD1. Per the germline V gene, CDR1 is SGHAT and CDR2 is FQDESV (reference sequence). Trimming removed 5 bases from V and 4 bases from J; junction bases left unmatched: 8. The CDR3 has 14 amino acids. DNA of the CDR3: TGTGCCAGCAGCCCTCGGGACAGCATATACGAGCAGTACTTC. Its protein is CASSPRDSIYEQYF.

This chain links TRBV10-1 with TRBJ2-3; 15 bases fit TRBD2. Germline V lookup: CDR1 WNHNN, CDR2 SYGVQD (reference sequence). The CDR3 consists of 16 residues. J gave up 4 bases and V 6 bases, and 5 bases lay outside the gene matches. CDR3: CASSTGTSGRSDTQYF. Written as DNA, the CDR3 is TGCGCCAGCAGCACCGGGACTAGCGGGAGGTCAGATACGCAGTATTTT.

This clone turned up a few times. The chain employs TRBV6-5 and TRBJ1-3; D remains ambiguous. The CDR3 is 14 residues long. Germline V gene data show CDR1 as MNHEY and CDR2 as SVGAGI. The ends were cut back, 2 bases at V and 4 bases at J, with 9 bases in the middle. The CDR3 reads CASSYGGPGNTIYF. CDR3 sequence (DNA): TGTGCCAGCAGTTACGGCGGCCCAGGAAACACCATATATTTT.

This chain links TRBV9 with TRBJ1-2; D call uncertain. CDR1 and CDR2 (germline): SGDLS, YYNGEE. Trimming pared 2 bases from V and 4 bases from J, leaving 9 bases between. This CDR3 is built from 13 residues. The CDR3 is CASSVGDGYGYTF. The CDR3 DNA follows: TGTGCCAGCAGCGTCGGAGATGGCTATGGCTACACCTTC.